The sequence of this T cell receptor (beta chain) was determined in a study of cytomegalovirus exposure and HLA in healthy donors. Some clones are missing from TCRdb's copy, which holds only in-frame ones; the method was immunoSEQ multiplex PCR. The repertoire holds around 120,000 clones, with around 90% as singletons. V was cut by 6 bases and J by 2 bases, with 18 bases left in between. In germline, CDR1 is SGHRS, CDR2 YFSETQ. CDR3 length: 15 residues. The chain employs TRBV5-1 and TRBJ2-7; a weak D match, TRBD1 (6 bases). The sequencing sample was made of PBMCs. This sequence originates from a woman between 18 and 30 years old in good health and CMV-seronegative. Here the CDR3 reads CASKAEIQGPYEQYF. The CDR3 bases are TGCGCCAGCAAAGCGGAGATACAGGGTCCCTACGAGCAGTACTTC.